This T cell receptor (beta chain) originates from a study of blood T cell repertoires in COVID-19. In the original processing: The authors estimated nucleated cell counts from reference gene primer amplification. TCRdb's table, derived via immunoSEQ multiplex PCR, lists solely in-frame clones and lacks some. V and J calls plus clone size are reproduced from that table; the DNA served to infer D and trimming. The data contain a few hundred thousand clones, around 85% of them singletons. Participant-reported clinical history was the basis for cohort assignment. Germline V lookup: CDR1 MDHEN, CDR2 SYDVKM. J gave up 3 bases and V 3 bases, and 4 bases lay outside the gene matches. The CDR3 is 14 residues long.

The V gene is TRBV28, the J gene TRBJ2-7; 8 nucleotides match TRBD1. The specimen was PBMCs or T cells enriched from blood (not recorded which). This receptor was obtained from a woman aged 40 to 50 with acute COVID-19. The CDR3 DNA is TGTGCCAGCAGTTTCAACAGGGGGAACTACGAGCAGTACTTC. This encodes CASSFNRGNYEQYF.